This TCR beta chain is drawn from a study of blood T cell repertoires in COVID-19. Data came from immunoSEQ multiplex PCR; TCRdb stores just in-frame clones and leaves some out. The repertoire holds approximately 48,000 clones, with 75% to 90% as singletons. The CDR3 is made up of 15 amino acids. Trimming shortened V by 6 bases and J by 7 bases, and 18 bases separated the two germline ends. Germline CDR1 reads MNHGY; CDR2 reads SAAAGT. V is TRBV6-8 and J is TRBJ1-4, with no clear D. The sample taken for sequencing was peripheral blood. The TCR was taken from a man aged 55 to 70 with acute or convalescent COVID-19. The DNA of the CDR3 is TGTGCCAGCAGACGAGACGGTACAGAGATTGAAAAACTGTTTTTT. This sequence encodes CASRRDGTEIEKLFF.